This TCR beta chain was sequenced in a study of PD-L1 blockade in urothelial cancer (dated by TCRdb to 2017 to 2019). About the investigation overall: Therapy was started in about 2014 for all patients, and atezolizumab 1,200 mg was administered intravenously every 3 weeks. About nine tenths of the roughly 29 patients were identified as males with urothelial cancer of bladder origin, and a prior smoking history was reported by 18 of 29 patients. Patients had an ECOG performance status of 0 or 1 and had received between 0 and 3 prior chemotherapy regimens. Blood samples were analyzed at 3 weeks after treatment start (second dose) and at 6 weeks after treatment start. Blood samples gave median yields of around 140,000 T cells and tens of thousands of unique TCRs, along with a median clonality of 0.080. An exploratory multi-omic analysis was conducted of the somatic, immune and clinical correlates of response to PD-L1 blockade with atezolizumab in urothelial cancer. Pretreatment tumor samples, along with matched peripheral blood collected serially before and after atezolizumab treatment, underwent TCR sequencing. Durable clinical benefit meant progression-free survival longer than 6 months, and TCR features were also tested against progression-free and overall survival. In the same patients, pretreatment tumors underwent whole exome sequencing and RNA sequencing in addition to TCR sequencing. Durable clinical benefit was achieved by nine patients and was not achieved by 20 patients. Pretreatment blood TCR-seq was available for about 30 patients, at least one posttreatment blood collection was obtained for approximately 24 patients, and tumor TCR-seq was available for approximately 24 patients. Overall study outcomes, separate from this receptor: Greater expansion of tumor-associated TCR clones in peripheral blood 3 weeks after the start of treatment was observed in patients with durable benefit (n of about 21, p = 0.022). A pretreatment peripheral blood TCR clonality below the median was linked to improved progression-free and overall survival. Small sample size (n ≈ 30) and many exploratory analyses mean the results are intended to be hypothesis-generating.

The cohort comprised fewer than 35 patients with locally advanced or metastatic urothelial carcinoma treated at Memorial Sloan Kettering on a trial protocol. Peripheral blood mononuclear cells were collected from each patient pretreatment and during treatment, giving between 1 and 8 total time points per patient. The Qiagen DNeasy Blood extraction kit was used to purify genomic DNA from total PBMCs and from tumor samples. PBMCs were collected pretreatment and during treatment, and were isolated and stored as previously described. Regarding this clone: The clone's antigen remains unknown. Base qualities are missing; no much larger clone stands one base away.

V loses 0 bases, J loses 9 bases, and the germline ends lie 12 bases apart. CDR1 and CDR2 (SGHTA, FQGNSA) derive from the germline V gene. Inclusive of the bounding cysteine and phenylalanine, the CDR3 is 14 residues long. Just the 42-base CDR3 DNA is kept, in frame starting at base 1. Each PCR received spiked-in synthetic TCR analog templates so that absolute template abundance could be estimated from read counts. The immunoSEQ assay used bias-controlled V and J gene primers to amplify TCRbeta CDR3 regions from genomic DNA. Rearranged TCRbeta segments were sequenced at approximately 20X coverage. The source study handled its data this way. Clustering was used to correct sequencing errors, and CDR3s were annotated against IMGT so that V, D and J genes could be assigned. Downstream analyses used only productive TCRbeta rearrangements, leaving out any out-of-frame or stop-codon sequences. To compute clonality, Shannon entropy was normalized by the log of the number of unique productive sequences and then subtracted from one. Fisher's exact test with Benjamini-Hochberg correction, at a threshold of adjusted p below 0.01, was used to find clones that differed between time points or between blood and tumor. The table was pulled from immuneACCESS by TCRdb, which kept in-frame rearrangements only. Such tables lose some clones; where checked, under half of the loss comes from unresolved V genes, and the rest has no known cause. V and J calls and clone size follow that table, whereas D and trimming were derived from the DNA. The sample records approximately 110,000 clones, 70% to 85% of which are singletons. The ten largest clones represent 2% to 3% of the sample.

This sample comprised PBMCs, obtained around atezolizumab (anti-PD-L1) treatment. This TCR came from a man in his forties or fifties with urothelial cancer. The chain employs TRBV7-2 and TRBJ2-1; the D gene is perhaps TRBD2, from 7 matching bases. DNA sequence: TGTGCCAGCAGCTTAGCTACTAGGGGGGGTGAGCAGTTCTTC. The encoded protein is CASSLATRGGEQFF.